This entry describes one TCR beta chain. This entry comes from a study of T cells in Graves' hyperthyroidism and ophthalmopathy. Amplified regions were TCR beta CDR3 sequences from RNA transcripts. The TCR CDR3 first-round RT-PCR relied on the HTBI primer set. TCRdb reprocessed the multiplex PCR reads with MiXCR, giving one entry per CDR3 protein. Of about 560,000 distinct CDR3 sequences listed, around 46% are singletons. The CDR3 consists of 11 residues. Trimming shortened V by 1 base and J by 4 bases, and 5 bases separated the two germline ends. CDR1 is DFQATT, CDR2 SNEGSKA, per germline (reference sequence).

The receptor comes from a woman between 18 and 29 years old with Graves' hyperthyroidism. The sequenced sample was peripheral blood or thyroid tissue (not recorded which). This sequence joins TRBV20-1 and TRBJ2-7; no definite D call. CDR3 sequence reads: CSARAGYEQYF. The CDR3 DNA follows: TGCAGTGCTAGAGCGGGTTACGAGCAGTACTTC.